The text below deals with one T cell receptor beta chain. Its antigen is unidentified. The patients all showed relapse after autologous stem cell transplantation, while their brentuximab vedotin exposure varied. Best response was recorded as complete response, partial response or progressive disease. Germline trimming cut 7 bases from V and 6 bases from J; bases unmatched to any gene: 9. Per germline, CDR1 MNHEY and CDR2 SMNVEV (reference sequence). CDR3 size: 13 residues. This sample was included in a study of PD-1 blockade in classical Hodgkin lymphoma. Study observations and caveats: Similar baseline diversity was found in complete responders and newly diagnosed patients.

Assay used: immunoSEQ multiplex PCR; TCRdb lists only in-frame clones, some missing. The table shows approximately 15,000 clones, with 83% occurring only once. The origin of this receptor is a human donor with classical Hodgkin lymphoma. Here the sequenced sample was peripheral blood mononuclear cells (PBMCs), taken at baseline. The chain couples TRBV27 to TRBJ2-7; TRBD1 matches at 7 bases. DNA of the CDR3: TGTGCCAGCAATCGACAGGGCCAGGCCGAGCAGTACTTC. Its protein is CASNRQGQAEQYF.